One and the same sample provided the 21 T cell receptor beta chains below, sequenced in a study of tumor and adjacent non-tumor tissue in lung cancer. The template was RNA from unsorted bulk tissue. A modified ARM-PCR protocol with three rounds of nested PCR amplified TCRbeta. TCRdb reanalysed the multiplex PCR reads using MiXCR and keeps one entry per CDR3 protein. The sample records approximately 86,000 distinct CDR3 sequences, 72% being singletons. The material sequenced was lung tumor tissue. Every receptor here comes from a woman in her forties with non-small cell lung cancer.

This clonotype was seen only a few times. A much larger clone is a single base away; this may be a read error. Because the CDR3 is missing its conserved closing phenylalanine or tryptophan, this is likely a read error. V and J are TRBV11-3 and TRBJ1-1; 8 nucleotides align to TRBD1. V dropped 6 bases and J dropped 3; count of bases not matched to a gene: 12. Germline values: CDR1 SGHNT, CDR2 YENEEA. This CDR3 is 16 amino acids long. This CDR3 reads CASRDPGQVADTEAFS. In DNA, the CDR3 is TGTGCCAGCAGAGATCCGGGACAGGTGGCCGACACTGAAGCTTTCTCT.

J is TRBJ2-5 and V is TRBV30; maybe TRBD1 (5 bases). V lost 8 bases and J 7 bases, leaving 26 bases between the germline ends. The CDR3 is 15 residues long. Germline V gives CDR1 GTSNPN, CDR2 SVGIG (reference sequence). The CDR3 spells CARNSYELRRGTQYF. The CDR3 coding sequence is TGTGCCCGGAACTCATATGAACTTCGTAGGGGGACCCAGTACTTC.

As to this clonotype: A much larger clone differs from this one at a single base, so this may be a read error. The rearrangement links TRBV20-1 to TRBJ2-5, with 10 bases matching TRBD2. Germline V gene sequence: CDR1 DFQATT, CDR2 SNEGSKA (reference sequence). CDR3 length: 17 amino acids. The CDR3 coding sequence is TGCAATGCGGAACCCGGGACTAGCGTTTCGTACCAAGAGACCCAGTACTTC. Translated: CNAEPGTSVSYQETQYF.

This clonotype showed up just a few times. DNA of the CDR3: TGTGCCAGCAGCTTAATCCAGTACGAGCAGTACTTC. This sequence encodes CASSLIQYEQYF. V is TRBV11-2 and J is TRBJ2-7, with D unclear. V lost 2 bases to trimming and J lost 4 bases, with 6 bases between them. The CDR3 extends over 12 amino acids. The germline CDR1 and CDR2 sequences are SGHAT and FQNNGV.

The chain uses TRBV5-1 and TRBJ1-5; D gene uncertain. Looked up from germline, CDR1 is SGHRS and CDR2 is YFSETQ. The CDR3 length is 14 residues. V was shortened by 7 bases and J by 7 bases, with 18 bases between the two germline ends. The CDR3 DNA reads TGCGCCAGCGGCTGGGAAGGGTTTGGGCAGCCCCAGCATTTT. This translates into CASGWEGFGQPQHF.

Turning to this clonotype: A read error is possible here, since a much larger clone lies one base away. This chain connects TRBV28 to TRBJ2-5; D may be TRBD1 or TRBD2 (5 bases each). The germline CDR1 and CDR2 sequences are MDHEN and SYDVKM. The ends were cut back, 8 bases at V and 9 bases at J, with 13 bases in the middle. This CDR3 spans 11 amino acids. The CDR3 coding sequence is TGTGCCAGCGGCCCGCGAGGGGCCCAGTACTTC. Protein product: CASGPRGAQYF.

Ten or more counts support this clonotype. One end of the junction varies from germline; a read error may be responsible. The genes are TRBV7-9 and TRBJ2-7, with 7 bases aligning to TRBD1. Germline V gene lookup returns CDR1 SEHNR and CDR2 FQNEAQ (reference sequence). The CDR3 length is 11 residues. In nucleotides, the CDR3 is TGTGCCAGCAGCTCGGGACAGAGAGCACATTTC. As protein: CASSSGQRAHF.

This clonotype qualifies as medium-sized. The gene calls are TRBV20-1 and TRBJ2-7, with D possibly called TRBD1 or TRBD2 (5 bases each). Trimming took off 2 bases at V and 7 bases at J, with 12 bases between the two ends. The CDR3 runs to 12 residues. Germline V CDR1 and CDR2: DFQATT, SNEGSKA (reference sequence). For the CDR3, the DNA is TGCAGTGCTAGAAAGGACACGGGAGAGCAGTACTTC. Amino acid sequence: CSARKDTGEQYF.

Points on this clonotype: At one end, the junction sequence differs from germline, possibly due to a read error. V is TRBV20-1 and J is TRBJ1-2; D gene ambiguous. The V gene's germline CDR1 is DFQATT and CDR2 SNEGSKA (reference sequence). The CDR3 loop spans 15 amino acids. The CDR3 DNA is TGCAGTGCTAGAGATTCTTTTCGGTGTTTATATGGCTACATCTTC. Translating it yields CSARDSFRCLYGYIF.

By frequency in the sample, this clonotype is medium-sized. The gene calls are TRBV29-1 and TRBJ2-5, with 9 bases identical to TRBD2. V lost 7 bases, J lost 7 bases, and 4 bases stayed unmatched. The CDR3 has 11 residues. Germline CDR1 and CDR2: SQVTM and ANQGSEA. CDR3 region: CSGEREATQYF. The CDR3 bases are TGCAGCGGAGAGCGGGAGGCGACCCAGTACTTC.

This chain connects TRBV5-5 to TRBJ1-6; 10 nucleotides match TRBD1. The CDR3 covers 13 residues. V gave up 5 bases and J gave up 19 bases; unmatched junction bases: 12. Per germline, CDR1 SGHKS and CDR2 YYEKEE (reference sequence). The CDR3 DNA follows: TGTGCCAGCAGTGGACAGGGGGGTTCACTCCTGCACTTT. It codes for CASSGQGGSLLHF.

For this clonotype: At one boundary the junction diverges from the germline segment, which might be a read error. CDR3 sequence: CSTSRPGDETQYF. The CDR3 coding sequence is TGCAGTACTAGTCGCCCAGGGGATGAGACCCAGTACTTC. J is TRBJ2-5 and V is TRBV20-1, with D possibly matching TRBD1 (6 bases). Per the germline V gene, CDR1 is DFQATT and CDR2 is SNEGSKA (reference sequence). The CDR3 is 13 residues long.

On this clonotype: This may be a read error: a much more frequent sequence differs by one nucleotide. The V gene is TRBV6-4, the J gene TRBJ2-3, with D possibly matching TRBD2 (6 bases). This CDR3 region has 15 residues. The germline V gene has CDR1 MRHNA and CDR2 SNTAGT. The CDR3 DNA follows: TGTGCCAGCAGTCCTAGGGTTACTAGCACATATACGCAGTATTTT. It encodes CASSPRVTSTYTQYF.

As for this clonotype: Germline is not matched at one junction end, which may reflect a read error. V usage is TRBV4-2 and J usage is TRBJ2-1; D may be TRBD2 (6 bases). This CDR3 has 15 amino acids. The germline V gene has CDR1 LGHNA and CDR2 YNFKEQ. The chain's CDR3 is CTSSQDRVADNEQFF. The CDR3 DNA reads as TGTACCAGCAGCCAAGATAGGGTAGCGGACAATGAACAGTTCTTC.

The genes are TRBV10-2 and TRBJ1-5; D perhaps matches TRBD2 (6 bases). The J call is doubtful: the DNA matches TRBJ2-3 better. CDR3 size: 13 residues. Germline-derived CDR1 and CDR2 are WSHSY and SAAADI. The CDR3 spells CASGGDVGQPQYF. The CDR3 nucleotides read TGCGCCAGCGGAGGGGACGTCGGTCAGCCCCAGTATTTT.

The rearrangement uses TRBV6-5 and TRBJ2-7; a possible D gene is TRBD1 (6 bases). This CDR3 is 13 amino acids long. Germline CDR1 and CDR2: MNHEY and SVGAGI. The V end was cut by 10 bases, the J end by 5 bases, with 18 bases between. CDR3 bases: TGTGCCAACAGGGAACAGGCTTTAGACGAGCAGTACTTC. Its translation: CANREQALDEQYF.

This clonotype was counted a few times. Possible read error: a much larger clone is one base away. The chain recombines TRBV12-3 or TRBV12-4 with TRBJ2-3, with D possibly matching TRBD2 (5 bases). The CDR3 consists of 14 residues. The CDR3 region has the DNA TGTACCAGCAGCCCCGGAGGACTGACAGATACGCAGTATTTT. Protein product: CTSSPGGLTDTQYF.

As for this clonotype: A much bigger clone sits one base away, suggesting this may be a read error. The V call is TRBV19, the J call TRBJ2-7; no definite D call. The CDR3 runs to 12 residues. CDR1 LNHDA and CDR2 SQIVND come from the germline V gene (reference sequence). CDR3 bases: TGTGACACCGTGGATCGAACCTACGAGCAGTACTTC. This sequence encodes CDTVDRTYEQYF.

This rearrangement joins TRBV5-1 to TRBJ2-1; 9 bases map to TRBD2. J lost 13 bases, V lost 1 base, and 15 bases had no gene match. The CDR3 length is 16 residues. Germline V gene data show CDR1 as SGHRS and CDR2 as YFSETQ. CDR3: CASSLRGGRAINKQFF. CDR3 nucleotides: TGCGCCAGCAGCTTGCGGGGCGGGAGGGCCATCAATAAACAGTTCTTC.

Notes on this clonotype: Relative to the germline gene, one junction end is altered; a read error may explain this. The chain couples TRBV6-6 to TRBJ2-7; D may be TRBD2 (6 bases). This CDR3 spans 15 amino acids. Germline V gene lookup returns CDR1 MNHNY and CDR2 SVGAGI (reference sequence). The DNA of the CDR3 is TGTGTCAGCAGACGCTACCCGACTAGGGGCTACGAGCAGTACTTC. Translated, it gives CVSRRYPTRGYEQYF.

A word on this clonotype: Given a much more abundant clone one base away, this may be a read error. The chain carries TRBV10-3 and TRBJ1-6, with TRBD1 as a possible D gene (5 bases). This CDR3 is 14 amino acids long. Trimming cost V 11 bases and J 7 bases, with 18 bases left between them. Germline CDR1 and CDR2: ENHRY and SYGVKD. The chain's CDR3 is CASSWGGSNSPLHF. The CDR3 nucleotides read TGTGCCTCATCCTGGGGGGGGAGCAATTCACCCCTCCACTTT.